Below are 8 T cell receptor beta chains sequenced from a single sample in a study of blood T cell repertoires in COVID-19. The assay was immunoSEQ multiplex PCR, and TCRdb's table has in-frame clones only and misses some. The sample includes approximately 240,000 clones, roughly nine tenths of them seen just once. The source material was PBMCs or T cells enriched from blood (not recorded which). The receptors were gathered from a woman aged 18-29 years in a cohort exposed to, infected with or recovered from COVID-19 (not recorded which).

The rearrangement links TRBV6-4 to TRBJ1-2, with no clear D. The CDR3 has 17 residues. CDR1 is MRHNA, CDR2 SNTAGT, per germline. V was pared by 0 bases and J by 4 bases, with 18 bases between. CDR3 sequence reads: CASSDSQGFGPIYGYTF. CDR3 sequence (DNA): TGTGCCAGCAGTGACTCGCAAGGATTTGGGCCCATCTATGGCTACACCTTC.

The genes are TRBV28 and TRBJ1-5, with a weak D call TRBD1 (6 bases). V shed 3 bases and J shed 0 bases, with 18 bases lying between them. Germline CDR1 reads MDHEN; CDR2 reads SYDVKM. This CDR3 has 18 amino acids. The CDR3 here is CASSLFWGPGGSNQPQHF. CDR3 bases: TGTGCCAGCAGTTTGTTTTGGGGGCCTGGGGGTAGCAATCAGCCCCAGCATTTT. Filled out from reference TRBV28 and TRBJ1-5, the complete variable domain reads DVKVTQSSRYLVKRTGEKVFLECVQDMDHENMFWYRQDPGLGLRLIYFSYDVKMKEKGDIPEGYSVSREKKERFSLILESASTNQTSMYLCASSLFWGPGGSNQPQHFGDGTRLSIL.

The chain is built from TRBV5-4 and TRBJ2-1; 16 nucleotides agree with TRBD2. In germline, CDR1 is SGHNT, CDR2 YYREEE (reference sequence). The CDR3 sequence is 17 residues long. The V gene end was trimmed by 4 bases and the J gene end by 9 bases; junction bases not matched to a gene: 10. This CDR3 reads CASSKGLAGGSPGEQFF. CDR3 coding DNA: TGTGCCAGCAGCAAGGGACTAGCGGGAGGGTCACCGGGTGAGCAGTTCTTC.

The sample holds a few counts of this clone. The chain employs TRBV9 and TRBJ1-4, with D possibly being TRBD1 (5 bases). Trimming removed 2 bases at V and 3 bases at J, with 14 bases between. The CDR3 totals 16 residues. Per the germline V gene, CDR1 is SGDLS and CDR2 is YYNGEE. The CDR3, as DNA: TGTGCCAGCAGCGTTTCGGGGGGAAGGTCTAATGAAAAACTGTTTTTT. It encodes CASSVSGGRSNEKLFF.

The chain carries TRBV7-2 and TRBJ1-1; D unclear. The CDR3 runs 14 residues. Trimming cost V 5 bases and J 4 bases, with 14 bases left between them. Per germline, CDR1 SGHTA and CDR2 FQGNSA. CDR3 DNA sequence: TGTGCCAGCAGCGAAGATGGCCTGGCCACTGAAGCTTTCTTT. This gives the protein CASSEDGLATEAFF.

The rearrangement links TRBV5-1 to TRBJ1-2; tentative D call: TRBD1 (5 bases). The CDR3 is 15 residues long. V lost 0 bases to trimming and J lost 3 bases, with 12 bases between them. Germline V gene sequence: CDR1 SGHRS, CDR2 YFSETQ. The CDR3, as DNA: TGCGCCAGCAGCTTGGGGGGCCGGGCGCACTATGGCTACACCTTC. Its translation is CASSLGGRAHYGYTF.

The CDR3, as DNA: TGCGCCAGCAGCTGGAACAGGGGGGTGTGGTCTGAAGCTTTCTTT. Residues: CASSWNRGVWSEAFF. The chain has TRBV5-1 and TRBJ1-1, with 8 bases lining up with TRBD1. There are 15 residues in the CDR3. J gave up 6 bases and V 3 bases, and 10 bases lay outside the gene matches. Germline CDR1 and CDR2: SGHRS and YFSETQ.

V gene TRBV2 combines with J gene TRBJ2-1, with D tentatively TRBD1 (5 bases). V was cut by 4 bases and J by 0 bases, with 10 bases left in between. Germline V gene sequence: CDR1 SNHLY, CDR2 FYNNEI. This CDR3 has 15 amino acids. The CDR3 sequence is CASSVGASSYNEQFF. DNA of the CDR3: TGTGCCAGCAGTGTAGGGGCTAGCTCCTACAATGAGCAGTTCTTC.